Described below is a single T cell receptor beta chain sequence and its context. The sample belongs to a study of blood T cell repertoires in COVID-19. Overall study: COVID-19 samples, acute and convalescent, were from the United States, Italy and Spain. T cells, B-cell-depleted T cells, or PBMCs provided the cDNA or gDNA that served as material.

As handled by the study authors: Reference gene primer amplification gave estimated nucleated cell counts. The protocol was immunoSEQ multiplex PCR, while the TCRdb copy is restricted to in-frame clones and leaves out a portion. For V, J and clone size, that table is used; D and trimming come from the DNA. The data show 85,000 to 130,000 clones, just under 85% seen once. Germline CDR1 and CDR2: SGHDT and YYEEEE. Trimming pared 1 base from V and 3 bases from J, leaving 11 bases between. This CDR3 is 14 amino acids long. The genes are TRBV5-6 and TRBJ2-7; unclear D gene. This clonotype was obtained from a woman older than 75 with active or convalescent COVID-19. Sequenced material: peripheral blood. This chain's CDR3 is CASSLRRRSYEQYF. The CDR3 coding sequence is TGTGCCAGCAGCTTGCGTCGGAGAAGCTACGAGCAGTACTTC.